The clone carrying this T cell receptor beta chain was detected a few times. Its antigen is currently unknown. TCRdb called the reads again in MiXCR, with one record for every CDR3 protein. Of just over 450,000 distinct CDR3 sequences listed, about 39% were seen once; the top ten hold roughly two fifths. This sample is part of a study of T cell repertoires in cytomegalovirus infection. Broader study findings: Of the TCR beta families, the public ones yielded a cumulative frequency that identified carriers of CMV plus the relevant HLA.

This TCR was sampled from a human donor in good health (CMV status not recorded). Some clones in this sample may be carry-over from other donors' samples. Sequencing used cultured PBMCs, obtained from culture after CMV antigen stimulation.

The CDR3: CASSPSGGYQETQYF. DNA of the CDR3: TGCGCCAGCAGCCCTAGCGGGGGATACCAAGAGACCCAGTACTTC. The chain carries TRBV5-1 and TRBJ2-5, with 10 positions matching TRBD2. The length of the CDR3 is 15 residues. Germline-derived CDR1 and CDR2 are SGHRS and YFSETQ. J lost 0 bases, V lost 4 bases, and 3 bases had no gene match.